The clone carrying this T cell receptor beta chain was counted a few times. Its antigen is still unknown. CDR3 and TCR beta VDJ profiling relied on a genomic DNA template. TCRdb redid the calling of the reads with MiXCR, one entry per CDR3 protein. Here the sample spans 170,000 or so distinct CDR3 sequences, roughly 65% being singletons. This CDR3 is 15 amino acids long. Germline CDR1 is LNHNV and CDR2 is YYDKDF (reference sequence). Trimming took off 6 bases at V and 5 bases at J, with 16 bases between the two ends. Patients included in sequencing had previously demonstrated CD8+CD57+ cell expansion by flow cytometry. The diagnosis in all patients was severe acquired aplastic anemia. No therapy was given to patients before blood sampling. This entry is derived from a study of CD8+CD57+ T cells in acquired aplastic anemia. Study overall: When averaged, DNA from sorted CD4+ and CD8+ cells came to 2.5 to 4 ug.

Regarding the study as a whole: Between patients and controls, approximately 29 CD8+ CDR3 sequences were found in common.

Material for sequencing was sorted CD4+, CD8+, or CD8+CD57+ T cells (not recorded which) from PBMCs. The receptor was derived from a human donor with aplastic anemia. V usage is TRBV15 and J usage is TRBJ1-4; D may be TRBD1 (5 bases). The CDR3 reads CATSLRRGPNEKLFF. DNA for the CDR3: TGTGCCACCAGTCTACGTCGGGGACCGAATGAAAAACTGTTTTTT.